The rows below give T cell receptor beta chains drawn from one sample of a study of blood T cell repertoires in COVID-19. TCRdb's copy holds only in-frame clones and misses some; the assay was immunoSEQ multiplex PCR. This table has 350,000 to 450,000 clones, about four fifths appearing once. The specimen was PBMCs or T cells enriched from blood (not recorded which). The receptors stem from a woman between 50 and 59 years old who had recovered from COVID-19. Each CDR3 is given with its conserved first and last residue. The order of the fields is D gene, V gene, clone size, J gene, CDR3 protein, CDR3 DNA. A D gene is named only where the DNA matches it firmly. Size values are once, few and many counts, or a class for expanded clones, and some rows have none.

>TRBD2|TRBV15|NA|TRBJ2-5
CATSRLTSGETQYF
TGTGCCACCAGCCGGTTGACTAGCGGGGAGACCCAGTACTTC
>NA|TRBV7-8|NA|TRBJ2-2
CASSLGLASGGELFF
TGTGCCAGCAGCTTAGGGCTAGCGAGCGGCGGGGAGCTGTTTTTT
>TRBD1|TRBV6-5|NA|TRBJ2-7
CASTFHGQGASEQYF
TGTGCCAGCACCTTCCACGGACAGGGGGCTTCCGAGCAGTACTTC
>NA|TRBV10-3|NA|TRBJ1-1
CAISESGGPEAFF
TGTGCCATCAGTGAGTCGGGGGGGCCTGAAGCTTTCTTT
>TRBD1|TRBV7-8|few|TRBJ1-2
CASSLGTGGGYTF
TGTGCCAGCAGCTTAGGGACAGGGGGCGGCTACACCTTC
>NA|TRBV7-9|NA|TRBJ1-1
CASSLERGFAIEAFF
TGTGCCAGCAGCTTAGAAAGGGGGTTTGCTATAGAAGCTTTCTTT
>TRBD1|TRBV24-1|NA|TRBJ1-2
CATSRHQTGGIEVNYGYTF
TGTGCCACCAGTCGACATCAGACAGGGGGCATAGAGGTTAACTATGGCTACACCTTC
>NA|TRBV9|NA|TRBJ1-1
CASSALRATEAFF
TGTGCCAGCAGCGCCCTGAGGGCTACTGAAGCTTTCTTT
>NA|TRBV5-4|NA|TRBJ2-7
CASSYISGRVVEQYF
TGTGCCAGCAGCTACATCTCCGGTCGGGTGGTAGAGCAGTACTTC
>NA|TRBV29-1|NA|TRBJ1-1
CSVLGTEEAFF
TGCAGCGTGCTGGGCACTGAGGAAGCTTTCTTT
>TRBD1|TRBV18|NA|TRBJ1-1
CASSPSQGVPPEAFF
TGTGCCAGCTCACCGAGCCAGGGGGTTCCCCCTGAAGCTTTCTTT
>NA|TRBV7-2|NA|TRBJ1-1
CASSSLGGIVRGTEAFF
TGTGCCAGCAGCTCCTTGGGGGGGATTGTCAGGGGCACTGAAGCTTTCTTT